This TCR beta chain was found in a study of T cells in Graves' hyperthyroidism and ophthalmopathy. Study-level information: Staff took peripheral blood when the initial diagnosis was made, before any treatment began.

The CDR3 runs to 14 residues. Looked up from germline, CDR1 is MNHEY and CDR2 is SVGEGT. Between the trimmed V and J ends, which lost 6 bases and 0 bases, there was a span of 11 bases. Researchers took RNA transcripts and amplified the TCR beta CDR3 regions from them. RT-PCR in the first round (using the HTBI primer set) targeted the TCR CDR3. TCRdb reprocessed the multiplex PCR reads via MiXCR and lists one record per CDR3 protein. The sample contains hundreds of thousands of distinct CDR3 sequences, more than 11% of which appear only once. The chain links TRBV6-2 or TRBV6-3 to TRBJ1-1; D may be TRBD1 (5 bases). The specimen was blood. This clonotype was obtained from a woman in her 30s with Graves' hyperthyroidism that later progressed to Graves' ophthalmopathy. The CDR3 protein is CASRTTEMNTEAFF. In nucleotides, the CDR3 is TGTGCCAGCAGGACGACAGAAATGAACACTGAAGCTTTCTTT.